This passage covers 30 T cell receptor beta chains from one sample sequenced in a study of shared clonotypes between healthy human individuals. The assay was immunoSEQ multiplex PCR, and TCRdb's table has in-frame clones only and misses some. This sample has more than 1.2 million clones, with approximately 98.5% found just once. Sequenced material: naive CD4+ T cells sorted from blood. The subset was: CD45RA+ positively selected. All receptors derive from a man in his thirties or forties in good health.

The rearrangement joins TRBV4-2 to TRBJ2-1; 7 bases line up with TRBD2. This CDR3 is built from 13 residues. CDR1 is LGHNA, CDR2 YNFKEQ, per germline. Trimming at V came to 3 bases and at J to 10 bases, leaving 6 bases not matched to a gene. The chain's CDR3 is CASSHPRGDEQFF. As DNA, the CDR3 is TGTGCCAGCAGCCATCCCCGGGGGGACGAGCAGTTCTTC.

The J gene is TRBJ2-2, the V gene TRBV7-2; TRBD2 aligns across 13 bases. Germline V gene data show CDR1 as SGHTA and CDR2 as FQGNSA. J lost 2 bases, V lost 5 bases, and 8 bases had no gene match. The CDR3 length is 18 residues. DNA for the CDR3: TGTGCCAGCAGCAGCGCATCGGGACTAGCGGGAAACACCGGGGAGCTGTTTTTT. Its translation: CASSSASGLAGNTGELFF. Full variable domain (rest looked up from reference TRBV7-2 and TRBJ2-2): GAGVSQSPSNKVTEKGKDVELRCDPISGHTALYWYRQSLGQGLEFLIYFQGNSAPDKSGLPSDRFSAERTGGSVSTLTIQRTQQEDSAVYLCASSSASGLAGNTGELFFGEGSRLTVL.

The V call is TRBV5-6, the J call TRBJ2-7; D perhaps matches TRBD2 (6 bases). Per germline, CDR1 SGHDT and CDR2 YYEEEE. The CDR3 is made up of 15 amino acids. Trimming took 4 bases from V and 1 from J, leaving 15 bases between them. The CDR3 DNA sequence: TGTGCCAGCAGCCCTGGACCGGAGGGGTCCTACGAGCAGTACTTC. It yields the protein CASSPGPEGSYEQYF.

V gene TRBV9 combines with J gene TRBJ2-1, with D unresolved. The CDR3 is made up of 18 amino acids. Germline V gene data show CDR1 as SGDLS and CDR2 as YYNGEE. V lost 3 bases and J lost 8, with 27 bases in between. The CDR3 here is CASSASMPGLHTNYEQFF. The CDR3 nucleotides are TGTGCCAGCAGCGCCTCTATGCCGGGCCTCCACACCAATTATGAGCAGTTCTTC.

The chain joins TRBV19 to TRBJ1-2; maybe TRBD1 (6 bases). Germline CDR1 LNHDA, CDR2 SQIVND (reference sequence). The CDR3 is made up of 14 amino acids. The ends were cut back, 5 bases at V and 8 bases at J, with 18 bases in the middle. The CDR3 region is CASSRGPGREGYTF. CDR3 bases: TGTGCCAGTAGTCGGGGGCCCGGAAGGGAAGGCTACACCTTC.

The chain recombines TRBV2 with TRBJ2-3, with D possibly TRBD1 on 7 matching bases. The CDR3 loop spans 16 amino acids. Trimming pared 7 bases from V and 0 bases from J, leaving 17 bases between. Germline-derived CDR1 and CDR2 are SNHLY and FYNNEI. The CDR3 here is CASNRPTGTSTDTQYF. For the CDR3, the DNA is TGTGCCAGCAACCGCCCGACAGGGACTAGCACAGATACGCAGTATTTT.

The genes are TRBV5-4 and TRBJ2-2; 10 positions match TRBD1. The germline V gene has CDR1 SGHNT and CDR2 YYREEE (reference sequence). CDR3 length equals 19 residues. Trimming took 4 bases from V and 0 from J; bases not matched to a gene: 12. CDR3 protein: CASSAGDRGPTSNTGELFF. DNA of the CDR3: TGTGCCAGCAGCGCAGGGGACAGGGGCCCGACTTCGAACACCGGGGAGCTGTTTTTT.

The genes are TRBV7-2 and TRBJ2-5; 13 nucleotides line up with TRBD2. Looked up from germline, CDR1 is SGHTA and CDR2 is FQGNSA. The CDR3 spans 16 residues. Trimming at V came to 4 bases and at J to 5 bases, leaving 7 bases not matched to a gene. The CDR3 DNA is TGTGCCAGCAGCTCTGGACTAGCGGGAGAGGAGGAGACCCAGTACTTC. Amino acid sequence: CASSSGLAGEEETQYF.

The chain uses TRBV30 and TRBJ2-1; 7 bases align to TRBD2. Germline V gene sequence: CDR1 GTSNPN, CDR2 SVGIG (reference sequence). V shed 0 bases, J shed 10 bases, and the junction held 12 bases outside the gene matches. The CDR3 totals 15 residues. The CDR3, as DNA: TGTGCCTGGAGTGTCCAGGGAGGGCCGATAGCAGAGCAGTTCTTC. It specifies CAWSVQGGPIAEQFF.

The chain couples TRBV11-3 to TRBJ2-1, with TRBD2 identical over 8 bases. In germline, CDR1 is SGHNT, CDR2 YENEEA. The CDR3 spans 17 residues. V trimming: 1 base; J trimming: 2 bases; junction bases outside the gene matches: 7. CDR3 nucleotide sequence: TGTGCCAGCAGCTTAGCGGGAGGGTCTTTGCCCTACAATGAGCAGTTCTTC. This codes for CASSLAGGSLPYNEQFF.

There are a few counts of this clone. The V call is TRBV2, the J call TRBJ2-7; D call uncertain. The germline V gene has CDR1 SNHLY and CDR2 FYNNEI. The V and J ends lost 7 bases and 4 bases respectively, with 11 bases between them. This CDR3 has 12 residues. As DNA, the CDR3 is TGTGCCAGCATCCTGGACGGTTACGAGCAGTACTTC. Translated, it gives CASILDGYEQYF. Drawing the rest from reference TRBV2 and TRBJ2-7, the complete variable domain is EPEVTQTPSHQVTQMGQEVILRCVPISNHLYFYWYRQILGQKVEFLVSFYNNEISEKSEIFDDQFSVERPDGSNFTLKIRSTKLEDSAMYFCASILDGYEQYFGPGTRLTVT.

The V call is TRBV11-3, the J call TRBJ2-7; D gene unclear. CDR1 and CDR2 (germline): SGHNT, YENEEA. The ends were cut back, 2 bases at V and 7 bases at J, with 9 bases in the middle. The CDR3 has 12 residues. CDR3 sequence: CASSLKSGEQYF. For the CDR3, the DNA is TGTGCCAGCAGCTTAAAATCCGGGGAGCAGTACTTC.

The DNA for the CDR3 is TGTGCCAGCAGCTTAGCGCTCACTCCCAATGAGCAGTTCTTC. It specifies CASSLALTPNEQFF. The rearrangement links TRBV7-9 to TRBJ2-1; no reliable D call. The CDR3 has 14 residues. The V and J ends lost 0 bases and 6 bases respectively, with 9 bases between them. Germline V CDR1 and CDR2: SEHNR, FQNEAQ (reference sequence).

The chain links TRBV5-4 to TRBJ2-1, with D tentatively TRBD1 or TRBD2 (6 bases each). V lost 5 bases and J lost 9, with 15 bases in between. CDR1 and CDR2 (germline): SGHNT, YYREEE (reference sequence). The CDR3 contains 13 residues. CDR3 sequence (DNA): TGTGCCAGCAGGGGGGGCGGGATAGGTGAGCAGTTCTTC. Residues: CASRGGGIGEQFF.

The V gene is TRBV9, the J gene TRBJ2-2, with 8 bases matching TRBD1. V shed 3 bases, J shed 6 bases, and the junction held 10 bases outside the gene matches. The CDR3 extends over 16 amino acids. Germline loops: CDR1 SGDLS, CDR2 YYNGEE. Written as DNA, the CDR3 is TGTGCCAGCAGCGACCGAGGACAGGGAAGTCCCGGGGAGCTGTTTTTT. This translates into CASSDRGQGSPGELFF.

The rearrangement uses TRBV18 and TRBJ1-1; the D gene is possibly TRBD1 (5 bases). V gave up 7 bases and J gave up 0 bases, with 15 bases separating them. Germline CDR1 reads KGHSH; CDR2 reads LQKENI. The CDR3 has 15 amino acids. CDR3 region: CASFGTLGMNTEAFF. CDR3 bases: TGTGCCAGCTTCGGGACCTTGGGAATGAACACTGAAGCTTTCTTT.

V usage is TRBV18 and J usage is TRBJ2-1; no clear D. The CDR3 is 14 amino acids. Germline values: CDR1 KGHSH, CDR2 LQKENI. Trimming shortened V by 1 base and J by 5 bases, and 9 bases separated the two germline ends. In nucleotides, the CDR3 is TGTGCCAGCTCACCACAGGGCTTCCACAATGAGCAGTTCTTC. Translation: CASSPQGFHNEQFF.

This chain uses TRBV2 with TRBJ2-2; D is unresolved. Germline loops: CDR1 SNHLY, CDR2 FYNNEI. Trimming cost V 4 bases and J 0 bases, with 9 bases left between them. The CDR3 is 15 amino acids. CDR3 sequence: CASSGAETNTGELFF. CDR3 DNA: TGTGCCAGCAGTGGGGCGGAGACGAACACCGGGGAGCTGTTTTTT.

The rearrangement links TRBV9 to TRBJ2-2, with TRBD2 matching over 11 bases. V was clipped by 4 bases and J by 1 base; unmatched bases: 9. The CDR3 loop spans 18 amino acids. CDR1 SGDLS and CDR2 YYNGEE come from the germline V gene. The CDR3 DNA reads TGTGCCAGCAGCTTCGGACTAGCGGGCCCTGGGAACACCGGGGAGCTGTTTTTT. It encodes CASSFGLAGPGNTGELFF.

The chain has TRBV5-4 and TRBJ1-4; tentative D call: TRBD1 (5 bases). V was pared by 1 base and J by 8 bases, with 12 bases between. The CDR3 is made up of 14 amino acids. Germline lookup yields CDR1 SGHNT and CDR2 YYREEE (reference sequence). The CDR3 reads CASSLSQGFEKLFF. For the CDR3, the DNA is TGTGCCAGCAGCTTGTCGCAGGGATTCGAAAAACTGTTTTTT.

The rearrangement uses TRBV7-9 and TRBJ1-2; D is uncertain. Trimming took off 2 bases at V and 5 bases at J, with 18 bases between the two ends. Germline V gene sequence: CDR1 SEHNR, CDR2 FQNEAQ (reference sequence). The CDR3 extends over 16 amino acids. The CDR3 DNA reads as TGTGCCAGCAGCTTACCCCAACGATTGACAAGTTATGGCTACACCTTC. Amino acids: CASSLPQRLTSYGYTF.

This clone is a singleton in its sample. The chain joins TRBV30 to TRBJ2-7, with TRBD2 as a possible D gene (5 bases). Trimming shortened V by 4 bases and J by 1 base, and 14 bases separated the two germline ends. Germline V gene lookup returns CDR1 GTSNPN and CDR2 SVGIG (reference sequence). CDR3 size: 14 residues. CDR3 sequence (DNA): TGTGCCTGGAACCAAATTCCGGGATCCTACGAGCAGTACTTC. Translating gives CAWNQIPGSYEQYF.

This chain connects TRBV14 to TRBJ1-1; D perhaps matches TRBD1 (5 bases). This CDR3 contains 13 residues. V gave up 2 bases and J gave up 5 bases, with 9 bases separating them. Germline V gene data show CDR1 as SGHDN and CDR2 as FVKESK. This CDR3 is CASSQFRETEAFF. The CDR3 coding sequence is TGTGCCAGCAGCCAATTCAGGGAAACTGAAGCTTTCTTT.

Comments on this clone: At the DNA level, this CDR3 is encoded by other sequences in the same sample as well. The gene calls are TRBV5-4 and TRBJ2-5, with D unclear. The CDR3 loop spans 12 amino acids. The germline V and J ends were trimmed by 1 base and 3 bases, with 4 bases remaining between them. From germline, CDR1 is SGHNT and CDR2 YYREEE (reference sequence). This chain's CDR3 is CASSLPEETQYF. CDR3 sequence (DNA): TGTGCCAGCAGCTTGCCGGAAGAGACCCAGTACTTC.

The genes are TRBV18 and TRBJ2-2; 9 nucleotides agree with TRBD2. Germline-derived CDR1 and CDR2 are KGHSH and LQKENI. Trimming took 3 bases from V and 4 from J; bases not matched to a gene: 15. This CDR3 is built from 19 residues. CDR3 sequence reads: CASSPARGLAGGGTGELFF. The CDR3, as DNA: TGTGCCAGCTCACCGGCTCGGGGACTAGCTGGCGGGGGCACCGGGGAGCTGTTTTTT.

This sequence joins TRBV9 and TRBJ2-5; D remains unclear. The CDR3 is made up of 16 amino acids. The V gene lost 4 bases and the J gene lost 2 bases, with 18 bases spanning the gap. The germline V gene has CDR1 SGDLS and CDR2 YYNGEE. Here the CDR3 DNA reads TGTGCCAGCAGCCGGAGCCCTCCCCCAAATCAAGAGACCCAGTACTTC. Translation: CASSRSPPPNQETQYF.

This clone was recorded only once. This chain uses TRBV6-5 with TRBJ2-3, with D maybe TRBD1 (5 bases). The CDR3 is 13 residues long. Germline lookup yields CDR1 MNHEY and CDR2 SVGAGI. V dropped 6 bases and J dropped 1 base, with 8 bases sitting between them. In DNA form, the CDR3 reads TGTGCCAGCAGAATACAGGGCACAGATACGCAGTATTTT. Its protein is CASRIQGTDTQYF.

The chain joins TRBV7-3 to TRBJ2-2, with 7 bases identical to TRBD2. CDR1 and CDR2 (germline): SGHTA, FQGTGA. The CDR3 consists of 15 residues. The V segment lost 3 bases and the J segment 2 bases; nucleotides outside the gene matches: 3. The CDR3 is CASSLASGNTGELFF. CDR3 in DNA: TGTGCCAGCAGCTTGGCTAGCGGTAACACCGGGGAGCTGTTTTTT.

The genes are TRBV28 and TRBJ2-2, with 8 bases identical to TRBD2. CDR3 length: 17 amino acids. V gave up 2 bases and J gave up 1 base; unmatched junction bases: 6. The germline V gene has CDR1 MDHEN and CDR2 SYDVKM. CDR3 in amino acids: CASSLRLGRGNTGELFF. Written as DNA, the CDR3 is TGTGCCAGCAGTTTACGCCTCGGGAGGGGGAACACCGGGGAGCTGTTTTTT.

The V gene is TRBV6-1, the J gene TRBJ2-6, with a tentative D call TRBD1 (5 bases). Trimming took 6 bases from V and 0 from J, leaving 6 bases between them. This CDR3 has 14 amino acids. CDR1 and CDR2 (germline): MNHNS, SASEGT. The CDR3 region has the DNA TGTGCCAGCAGGACAGCCTCTGGGGCCAACGTCCTGACTTTC. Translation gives CASRTASGANVLTF.